The 5 T cell receptor beta chains given below trace back to one sample, sequenced in a study of Ad26.COV2.S vaccination and SARS-CoV-2 variants. The treatment was: some 20 received Ad26.COV2.S at low or high dose, single or two shots; roughly 5 received placebo; per-sample allocation not given. Sample collection was performed on day 63 after the first vaccine or placebo injection. Method: immunoSEQ multiplex PCR; TCRdb's copy keeps in-frame clones and lacks some. The data show 450,000 to 550,000 clones, about nine tenths seen once. Here the sequenced sample was peripheral blood, taken in a trial of Ad26.COV2.S vaccine versus placebo. Receptor source: a person aged 18-65 years who received the Ad26.COV2.S COVID-19 vaccine or a placebo.

The V and J genes are TRBV18 and TRBJ2-7; 7 bases fit TRBD1. The V segment lost 6 bases and the J segment 0 bases; nucleotides outside the gene matches: 11. Per germline, CDR1 KGHSH and CDR2 LQKENI. The CDR3 covers 16 residues. In DNA, the CDR3 is TGTGCCAGCTCTCGATATGGACAGGAGAGCTCCTACGAGCAGTACTTC. Translation gives CASSRYGQESSYEQYF. Based on the CDR3 plus reference TRBV18 and TRBJ2-7, the full variable domain is NAGVMQNPRHLVRRRGQEARLRCSPMKGHSHVYWYRQLPEEGLKFMVYLQKENIIDESGMPKERFSAEFPKEGPSILRIQQVVRGDSAAYFCASSRYGQESSYEQYFGPGTRLTVT.

J is TRBJ2-7 and V is TRBV6-1, with a tentative D call TRBD2 (6 bases). V lost 1 base and J 2 bases, leaving 12 bases between the germline ends. This CDR3 is built from 15 residues. Germline V gene sequence: CDR1 MNHNS, CDR2 SASEGT. DNA of the CDR3: TGTGCCAGCAGTGAAGGTAGCGGCCCTGCCTACGAGCAGTACTTC. This gives the protein CASSEGSGPAYEQYF.

This chain's CDR3 is CASSPGGVISYEQYF. CDR3 nucleotide sequence: TGTGCCAGCTCCCCGGGAGGGGTTATCTCCTACGAGCAGTACTTC. The chain is built from TRBV18 and TRBJ2-7, with 8 bases fitting TRBD2. The V segment lost 6 bases and the J segment 0 bases; nucleotides outside the gene matches: 7. The CDR3 covers 15 residues. Per germline, CDR1 KGHSH and CDR2 LQKENI.

The rearrangement links TRBV5-1 to TRBJ2-6, with D possibly being TRBD1 (6 bases). The CDR3 totals 20 residues. Deletions cut 2 bases from V and 0 bases from J, with 21 bases between. Germline CDR1 is SGHRS and CDR2 is YFSETQ. CDR3 sequence: CASSFGQQGTTFSGANVLTF. The DNA of the CDR3 is TGCGCCAGCAGCTTCGGCCAACAGGGAACTACCTTCTCTGGGGCCAACGTCCTGACTTTC.

The V gene is TRBV9, the J gene TRBJ2-3, with TRBD2 matching over 12 bases. This CDR3 spans 18 amino acids. Germline V gene data show CDR1 as SGDLS and CDR2 as YYNGEE. Trimming at V came to 3 bases and at J to 0 bases, leaving 8 bases not matched to a gene. The CDR3 sequence: CASSASSGRAVSTDTQYF. CDR3 sequence (DNA): TGTGCCAGCAGCGCGTCTAGCGGGAGGGCGGTAAGCACAGATACGCAGTATTTT.